The 15 T cell receptor beta chains reported below all come from one sample, sequenced in a study of blood T cell repertoires in COVID-19. The assay was immunoSEQ multiplex PCR, and TCRdb's table has in-frame clones only and misses some. There are roughly 63,000 clones in the sample; roughly 74% occur only once, and roughly 28% lies in the top ten. Sequenced material: peripheral blood. These receptors were taken from a woman of 80 years or more with acute or convalescent COVID-19.

V and J are TRBV28 and TRBJ1-2, with D possibly matching TRBD1 (6 bases). Germline loops: CDR1 MDHEN, CDR2 SYDVKM. V lost 6 bases and J 2 bases, leaving 13 bases between the germline ends. The CDR3 is 14 residues long. In DNA form, the CDR3 reads TGTGCCAGCAGGGGTGGGGGGGCAAACTATGGCTACACCTTC. Its translation: CASRGGGANYGYTF.

This clone has just one count. The V call is TRBV4-2, the J call TRBJ1-2; no clear D. CDR3 length equals 16 residues. The V gene's germline CDR1 is LGHNA and CDR2 YNFKEQ. Trimming removed 0 bases at V and 1 base at J, with 12 bases between. The CDR3 DNA follows: TGTGCCAGCAGCCAAGATCTCTCAGGCAGTAACTATGGCTACACCTTC. Its protein is CASSQDLSGSNYGYTF.

This clone was found a few times. The genes are TRBV6-5 and TRBJ2-1; tentatively, D is TRBD2 (6 bases). CDR1 and CDR2 (germline): MNHEY, SVGAGI. Trimming stripped 6 bases from V and 9 bases from J, with 18 bases between. The CDR3 loop spans 14 amino acids. The CDR3 bases are TGTGCCAGCAGCCCCCTGGAGGGTCGGGCTGAGCAGTTCTTC. Protein: CASSPLEGRAEQFF.

This clone was recorded a few times. The J gene is TRBJ1-6, the V gene TRBV4-3; 9 positions agree with TRBD1. Losses at the gene ends were 0 bases for V and 10 bases for J; bases not matched to a gene: 4. There are 15 residues in the CDR3. Per the germline V gene, CDR1 is LGHNA and CDR2 is YSLEER. CDR3 residues: CASSQDSGQGSPLHF. DNA of the CDR3: TGCGCCAGCAGCCAAGATTCGGGACAGGGCTCACCCCTCCACTTT.

There are a few counts of this clone. In DNA, the CDR3 is TGTGCCAGTAGTATTGGCGGCTGGAACTCCTACAATGAGCAGTTCTTC. This sequence encodes CASSIGGWNSYNEQFF. This sequence joins TRBV19 and TRBJ2-1; no definite D call. V shed 3 bases and J shed 0 bases, with 12 bases lying between them. CDR3 length equals 16 residues. CDR1 is LNHDA, CDR2 SQIVND, per germline (reference sequence).

This clone was recorded at least ten times. V is TRBV11-2 and J is TRBJ1-5, with D possibly matching TRBD1 (6 bases). CDR3 length: 16 amino acids. CDR1 and CDR2 from the germline V gene are SGHAT and FQNNGV. V was pared by 5 bases and J by 1 base, with 15 bases between. CDR3 loop: CASSTVQGVSNQPQHF. DNA of the CDR3: TGTGCCAGCAGCACCGTACAGGGCGTAAGCAATCAGCCCCAGCATTTT.

The chain carries TRBV7-2 and TRBJ2-5; D may be TRBD1 (5 bases). Germline loops: CDR1 SGHTA, CDR2 FQGNSA. The CDR3 consists of 15 residues. The ends were cut back, 8 bases at V and 5 bases at J, with 21 bases in the middle. The CDR3 loop is CASQPTGINGETQYF. The CDR3 coding sequence is TGTGCCAGCCAGCCCACAGGAATAAATGGGGAGACCCAGTACTTC.

The rearrangement uses TRBV27 and TRBJ2-7; D is perhaps TRBD1 (5 bases). This CDR3 comprises 18 residues. The V gene lost 5 bases and the J gene lost 1 base, with 24 bases spanning the gap. Germline loops: CDR1 MNHEY, CDR2 SMNVEV (reference sequence). The CDR3 DNA reads TGTGCCAGCAGTACCCGAAAATCAGGGAAATTAGGGTCCTACGAGCAGTACTTC. It translates to CASSTRKSGKLGSYEQYF.

The V and J genes are TRBV11-3 and TRBJ2-1, with 10 positions matching TRBD2. J gave up 8 bases and V 1 base, and 20 bases lay outside the gene matches. Germline loops: CDR1 SGHNT, CDR2 YENEEA. The CDR3 spans 20 residues. CDR3: CASSLGQLRSGRASFYEQFF. The CDR3 region has the DNA TGTGCCAGCAGCTTAGGTCAGCTTAGAAGCGGGAGGGCCTCCTTCTATGAGCAGTTCTTC.

The chain employs TRBV24-1 and TRBJ2-2; TRBD2 matches 12 bases. Germline V gene sequence: CDR1 KGHDR, CDR2 SFDVKD. With V trimmed by 5 bases and J by 6 bases, 3 bases remained unmatched. The CDR3 sequence is 15 residues long. CDR3 sequence: CATSGPSGRAGELFF. CDR3 coding DNA: TGTGCCACCAGTGGACCTAGCGGGAGGGCCGGGGAGCTGTTTTTT.

This clone was picked up one time. The chain couples TRBV4-2 to TRBJ2-7; 7 nucleotides align to TRBD2. Germline CDR1 is LGHNA and CDR2 is YNFKEQ. The V segment lost 6 bases and the J segment 0 bases; nucleotides outside the gene matches: 11. The CDR3 length is 16 residues. The CDR3 region is CASSPRGSGFSYEQYF. DNA of the CDR3: TGTGCCAGCAGTCCACGTGGTAGCGGGTTCTCCTACGAGCAGTACTTC.

The chain couples TRBV6-6 to TRBJ2-7; TRBD2 matches 9 bases. The CDR3 is 14 amino acids. Unmatched junction bases numbered 6, after V lost 7 bases and J lost 2 bases. Germline-derived CDR1 and CDR2 are MNHNY and SVGAGI (reference sequence). CDR3 in amino acids: CASTQREAPYEQYF. CDR3 DNA: TGTGCCAGCACCCAGCGGGAGGCCCCCTACGAGCAGTACTTC.

The V and J genes are TRBV19 and TRBJ1-1; D is unclear. The CDR3 has 16 amino acids. Germline CDR1 and CDR2: LNHDA and SQIVND (reference sequence). Trimming removed 5 bases at V and 1 base at J, with 17 bases between. The CDR3 loop is CASSSTVGVGNTEAFF. CDR3 DNA: TGTGCCAGTAGTTCCACTGTCGGGGTGGGGAACACTGAAGCTTTCTTT.

The chain links TRBV6-5 to TRBJ1-1; maybe TRBD1 (5 bases). Trimming pared 11 bases from V and 4 bases from J, leaving 17 bases between. Germline CDR1 reads MNHEY; CDR2 reads SVGAGI. CDR3 length equals 13 residues. The CDR3 is CAVFTGPGTEAFF. CDR3 DNA sequence: TGTGCCGTTTTCACAGGACCAGGCACTGAAGCTTTCTTT.

This clone was seen only a few times. This chain links TRBV27 with TRBJ2-2, with D unclear. CDR1 is MNHEY and CDR2 is SMNVEV in the germline V gene (reference sequence). The CDR3 sequence is 13 residues long. V dropped 5 bases and J dropped 6 bases, with 10 bases sitting between them. The CDR3 DNA is TGTGCCAGCAGTCCCCCCCGTCCCGGGGAGCTGTTTTTT. It codes for CASSPPRPGELFF.